This entry lists 30 T cell receptor beta chains sequenced from one sample in a study of blood T cell repertoires in COVID-19 (dated by TCRdb to about 2020). Libraries were constructed by the immunoSEQ multiplex PCR assay. TCRdb carries this immuneACCESS record with in-frame sequences only. Its versions omit some clonotypes, under half of them owing to an unresolved V gene in the studies checked, with the rest unexplained. This sample holds around 100,000 clones; roughly 90% were observed only once. Roughly 8.4% of the sample is in the top ten clones. Sample: peripheral blood. These receptors came from a woman in her 70s who had recovered from COVID-19.

V is TRBV18 and J is TRBJ1-2; D perhaps matches TRBD1 (5 bases). Per the germline V gene, CDR1 is KGHSH and CDR2 is LQKENI. The CDR3 is made up of 14 amino acids. With 3 bases removed from V and 2 bases from J, the gap between germline ends came to 10 bases. Written as DNA, the CDR3 is TGTGCCAGCTCACCGAGCAGACAGAACTATGGCTACACCTTC. Protein: CASSPSRQNYGYTF.

The chain combines TRBV6-5 with TRBJ2-7; 11 nucleotides match TRBD1. Germline V gene sequence: CDR1 MNHEY, CDR2 SVGAGI. CDR3 size: 14 residues. V dropped 5 bases and J dropped 2; count of bases not matched to a gene: 2. DNA for the CDR3: TGTGCCAGCAGTCGGGACAGGGGGACCTACGAGCAGTACTTC. This translates into CASSRDRGTYEQYF.

The rearrangement uses TRBV9 and TRBJ2-7, with a possible D match to TRBD1 (5 bases). CDR3 length: 14 residues. Germline CDR1 and CDR2: SGDLS and YYNGEE. V lost 4 bases, J lost 2 bases, and 13 bases lay in between. Here the CDR3 reads CASSPRPGTYEQYF. The CDR3 nucleotides read TGTGCCAGCAGCCCTCGACCAGGGACCTACGAGCAGTACTTC.

The V call is TRBV19, the J call TRBJ2-3; TRBD1 is a possible D gene (6 bases). V was clipped by 0 bases and J by 4 bases, with 14 bases between them. This CDR3 has 16 residues. The germline V gene has CDR1 LNHDA and CDR2 SQIVND (reference sequence). The CDR3 DNA sequence: TGTGCCAGTAGTATAGATCTGAGCAGGGGTGCAGATACGCAGTATTTT. Translated: CASSIDLSRGADTQYF. Full variable domain (missing parts from reference TRBV19 and TRBJ2-3): DGGITQSPKYLFRKEGQNVTLSCEQNLNHDAMYWYRQDPGQGLRLIYYSQIVNDFQKGDIAEGYSVSREKKESFPLTVTSAQKNPTAFYLCASSIDLSRGADTQYFGPGTRLTVL.

The V gene is TRBV11-2, the J gene TRBJ1-2, with 10 bases lining up with TRBD1. This CDR3 has 14 residues. The ends lost 6 bases at V and 4 bases at J; junction bases unmatched: 5. Looked up from germline, CDR1 is SGHAT and CDR2 is FQNNGV. This CDR3 reads CASRGDRGIYGYTF. Written as DNA, the CDR3 is TGTGCCAGCAGGGGGGACAGGGGTATCTATGGCTACACCTTC.

This rearrangement joins TRBV28 to TRBJ2-2; 7 bases fit TRBD2. V shed 8 bases, J shed 2 bases, and the junction held 5 bases outside the gene matches. In germline, CDR1 is MDHEN, CDR2 SYDVKM. This CDR3 has 14 residues. DNA for the CDR3: TGTGCCAGCGGAAGACTAGCTAACACCGGGGAGCTGTTTTTT. Translating it yields CASGRLANTGELFF.

V gene TRBV7-3 combines with J gene TRBJ2-1, with TRBD2 matching 13 bases. Germline V CDR1 and CDR2: SGHTA, FQGTGA. The J segment lost 0 bases and the V segment lost 5 bases, leaving 4 bases of the junction unmatched. This CDR3 region has 17 residues. In nucleotides, the CDR3 is TGTGCCAGCAGCCCAACTAGCGGGGGGGGCTCCTACAATGAGCAGTTCTTC. This sequence encodes CASSPTSGGGSYNEQFF.

This clone was seen more than once but under ten times. This chain connects TRBV15 to TRBJ1-1; D possibly corresponds to TRBD1 (6 bases). CDR1 and CDR2 from the germline V gene are LNHNV and YYDKDF (reference sequence). V was clipped by 4 bases and J by 8 bases, with 17 bases between them. The CDR3 length is 14 residues. CDR3 sequence (DNA): TGTGCCACCAGCACCCTAGGACAGAGCCGAGAAGCTTTCTTT. This codes for CATSTLGQSREAFF. The entire variable domain, with the rest obtained from reference TRBV15 and TRBJ1-1, is as follows: DAMVIQNPRYQVTQFGKPVTLSCSQTLNHNVMYWYQQKSSQAPKLLFHYYDKDFNNEADTPDNFQSRRPNTSFCFLDIRSPGLGDTAMYLCATSTLGQSREAFFGQGTRLTVV.

The chain carries TRBV10-2 and TRBJ1-4; possible D gene TRBD1, 6 bases. Trimming removed 7 bases at V and 8 bases at J, with 17 bases between. Germline values: CDR1 WSHSY, CDR2 SAAADI. This CDR3 comprises 14 residues. The CDR3 DNA reads as TGCGCCAGCAAAAGGGGGGGATCCGGCGAAAAACTGTTTTTT. Translating it yields CASKRGGSGEKLFF.

The genes are TRBV6-2 or TRBV6-3 and TRBJ1-5; D gene uncertain. The CDR3 contains 15 residues. With 6 bases removed from V and 6 bases from J, the gap between germline ends came to 18 bases. Germline V lookup: CDR1 MNHEY, CDR2 SVGEGT. The CDR3 spells CASSTVTTTPQPQHF. The CDR3 DNA follows: TGTGCCAGCAGCACAGTCACCACAACCCCTCAGCCCCAGCATTTT.

CDR3 sequence: CASRLAGGRNEQFF. CDR3 bases: TGTGCCAGCAGACTAGCGGGAGGGAGGAATGAGCAGTTCTTC. The genes are TRBV7-8 and TRBJ2-1; 13 bases fit TRBD2. This CDR3 has 14 amino acids. Germline V lookup: CDR1 SGHVS, CDR2 FQNEAQ. V shed 6 bases, J shed 7 bases, and the junction held 3 bases outside the gene matches.

In this sample, this clone turned up many times. The chain joins TRBV7-8 to TRBJ1-1; D may be TRBD1 (5 bases). Trimming removed 5 bases from V and 2 bases from J, with 12 bases in between. Germline V CDR1 and CDR2: SGHVS, FQNEAQ. The CDR3 sequence is 14 residues long. The CDR3 sequence: CASSPWRGNTEAFF. CDR3 in DNA: TGTGCCAGCAGCCCCTGGAGGGGAAACACTGAAGCTTTCTTT. Looking up the rest from reference TRBV7-8 and TRBJ1-1 gives the full variable domain: GAGVSQSPRYKVAKRGQDVALRCDPISGHVSLFWYQQALGQGPEFLTYFQNEAQLDKSGLPSDRFFAERPEGSVSTLKIQRTQQEDSAVYLCASSPWRGNTEAFFGQGTRLTVV.

V gene TRBV28 combines with J gene TRBJ1-5; 8 bases fit TRBD1. CDR3 length equals 14 residues. The V segment lost 6 bases and the J segment 2 bases; nucleotides outside the gene matches: 3. Germline assignment: CDR1 MDHEN and CDR2 SYDVKM. CDR3 region: CASRPTGGNQPQHF. The CDR3 nucleotides are TGTGCCAGCAGACCGACAGGGGGCAATCAGCCCCAGCATTTT.

This clone appeared a single time. The rearrangement uses TRBV4-3 and TRBJ1-4, with a possible D match to TRBD1 (5 bases). The CDR3 extends over 15 amino acids. Germline V lookup: CDR1 LGHNA, CDR2 YSLEER. V was shortened by 4 bases and J by 8 bases, with 17 bases between the two germline ends. CDR3 region: CASSPEIGVFEKLFF. The CDR3 region has the DNA TGCGCCAGCAGCCCAGAAATAGGGGTTTTCGAAAAACTGTTTTTT.

The chain is built from TRBV15 and TRBJ2-7, with D perhaps TRBD1 (6 bases). The V and J ends lost 1 base and 2 bases respectively, with 15 bases between them. CDR3 size: 16 residues. Germline V CDR1 and CDR2: LNHNV, YYDKDF (reference sequence). For the CDR3, the DNA is TGTGCCACCAGCAGAGTCCGAGGGGGTGACGCCTACGAGCAGTACTTC. Translated: CATSRVRGGDAYEQYF.

The chain uses TRBV12-3 or TRBV12-4 and TRBJ2-5; D perhaps matches TRBD2 (5 bases). V lost 4 bases, J lost 5 bases, and 11 bases lay in between. The CDR3 is 13 amino acids. CDR3 sequence: CASSYSSGETQYF. The CDR3 nucleotides are TGTGCCAGCAGTTACTCCTCGGGGGAGACCCAGTACTTC.

V gene TRBV3-1 (or the pseudogene TRBV3-2) combines with J gene TRBJ1-1; tentatively, D is TRBD1 (5 bases). The CDR3 sequence is 15 residues long. With 0 bases removed from V and 3 bases from J, the gap between germline ends came to 11 bases. Germline-derived CDR1 and CDR2 are LGHDT and YNNKEL (reference sequence). CDR3 amino acids: CASSQEGGGHTEAFF. CDR3 nucleotides: TGTGCCAGCAGCCAAGAGGGGGGAGGGCACACTGAAGCTTTCTTT.

The chain couples TRBV23-1 to TRBJ2-1; 10 nucleotides line up with TRBD1. TRBV23-1 counts as an open reading frame of uncertain function. The CDR3 extends over 17 amino acids. V trimming: 4 bases; J trimming: 8 bases; junction bases outside the gene matches: 14. The CDR3 sequence: CASSPYPGDRGIDEQFF. The CDR3 DNA reads TGCGCCAGCAGTCCCTATCCCGGGGACAGGGGAATCGATGAGCAGTTCTTC.

The chain employs TRBV7-3 and TRBJ1-1, with 8 positions matching TRBD1. This CDR3 region has 15 residues. Germline trimming cut 5 bases from V and 6 bases from J; bases unmatched to any gene: 11. Looked up from germline, CDR1 is SGHTA and CDR2 is FQGTGA. The CDR3 reads CASSLRTGPGSEAFF. CDR3 coding DNA: TGTGCCAGCAGCCTACGGACAGGGCCGGGGTCTGAAGCTTTCTTT.

This sequence joins TRBV5-4 and TRBJ2-4; D is perhaps TRBD2 (6 bases). The CDR3 length is 16 residues. V lost 4 bases and J 0 bases, leaving 14 bases between the germline ends. Germline values: CDR1 SGHNT, CDR2 YYREEE (reference sequence). The CDR3 spells CASSHAGRGAKNIQYF. CDR3 bases: TGTGCCAGCAGCCACGCGGGGCGGGGAGCCAAAAACATTCAGTACTTC.

Comments on this clone: Mismatch with germline at one junction end may stem from a read error. The V gene is TRBV25-1, the J gene TRBJ2-7, with D hard to call. Looked up from germline, CDR1 is MGHDK and CDR2 is SYGVNS. The CDR3 extends over 10 amino acids. This chain's CDR3 is CASSQYEQYF. The CDR3 nucleotides are TGTGCCAGCAGTCAATACGAGCAGTACTTC.

This clone was detected once. The chain has TRBV6-2 or TRBV6-3 and TRBJ2-5; possible D gene TRBD2, 5 bases. The CDR3 is 13 residues long. Per germline, CDR1 MNHEY and CDR2 SVGEGT. Trimming left V 6 bases short and J 5 bases short, with 13 bases between. CDR3 sequence reads: CASSRTVKETQYF. The CDR3 region has the DNA TGTGCCAGCAGCCGGACTGTGAAGGAGACCCAGTACTTC.

This chain links TRBV15 with TRBJ2-1; D is uncertain. V lost 3 bases and J lost 1, with 16 bases in between. The germline V gene has CDR1 LNHNV and CDR2 YYDKDF (reference sequence). The CDR3 loop spans 17 amino acids. CDR3 residues: CATSRRSAIASYNEQFF. Here the CDR3 DNA reads TGTGCCACCAGCAGGCGGAGCGCCATCGCGTCCTACAATGAGCAGTTCTTC.

The rearrangement uses TRBV7-9 and TRBJ1-4; the D gene is possibly TRBD1 (5 bases). Trimming left V 5 bases short and J 8 bases short, with 15 bases between. Germline values: CDR1 SEHNR, CDR2 FQNEAQ (reference sequence). This CDR3 is 14 amino acids long. The CDR3 protein is CASSLREGKEKLFF. Written as DNA, the CDR3 is TGTGCCAGCAGCCTCAGGGAGGGAAAGGAAAAACTGTTTTTT. Combining the CDR3 with reference TRBV7-9 and TRBJ1-4 gives the whole variable domain DTGVSQNPRHKITKRGQNVTFRCDPISEHNRLYWYRQTLGQGPEFLTYFQNEAQLEKSRLLSDRFSAERPKGSFSTLEIQRTEQGDSAMYLCASSLREGKEKLFFGSGTQLSVL.

The V gene is TRBV4-3, the J gene TRBJ2-1; D may be TRBD1 (6 bases). Germline V CDR1 and CDR2: LGHNA, YSLEER. The CDR3 runs 14 residues. Trimming removed 4 bases at V and 0 bases at J, with 7 bases between. CDR3 DNA sequence: TGCGCCAGCAGCCCACAGGGCTCCTACAATGAGCAGTTCTTC. Its translation: CASSPQGSYNEQFF.

The CDR3 coding sequence is TGTGCCAGCAACGGGCCCAAGGGAGCCTCTGGGGCCAACGTCCTGACTTTC. Protein: CASNGPKGASGANVLTF. The chain employs TRBV21-1 and TRBJ2-6; TRBD2, the table's D call, lacks a check against the DNA. TRBV21-1 is a documented pseudogene. The CDR3 has 17 amino acids.

The chain recombines TRBV28 with TRBJ1-6; weak D call: TRBD1 (6 bases). Germline V gene sequence: CDR1 MDHEN, CDR2 SYDVKM. The CDR3 extends over 15 amino acids. Trimming took off 3 bases at V and 5 bases at J, with 11 bases between the two ends. The CDR3 loop reads CASSFGGAHNSPLHF. CDR3 DNA: TGTGCCAGCAGTTTCGGGGGGGCCCATAATTCACCCCTCCACTTT.

This chain joins TRBV18 and TRBJ2-2, with TRBD2 identical over 10 bases. The germline V gene has CDR1 KGHSH and CDR2 LQKENI. The length of the CDR3 is 17 residues. After removal of 2 bases from V and 1 base from J, the junction contained 4 bases not matched to a gene. The CDR3 spells CASSPMSSGRNTGELFF. The CDR3 region has the DNA TGTGCCAGCTCACCAATGTCTAGCGGGAGGAACACCGGGGAGCTGTTTTTT. Looking up the rest from reference TRBV18 and TRBJ2-2 gives the full variable domain: NAGVMQNPRHLVRRRGQEARLRCSPMKGHSHVYWYRQLPEEGLKFMVYLQKENIIDESGMPKERFSAEFPKEGPSILRIQQVVRGDSAAYFCASSPMSSGRNTGELFFGEGSRLTVL.

This chain connects TRBV4-3 to TRBJ2-7; maybe TRBD2 (5 bases). CDR1 LGHNA and CDR2 YSLEER come from the germline V gene. V lost 0 bases to trimming and J lost 4 bases, with 16 bases between them. This CDR3 is 16 amino acids long. The CDR3 spells CASSQETGLSVYEQYF. CDR3 bases: TGCGCCAGCAGCCAAGAGACGGGTCTTAGCGTTTACGAGCAGTACTTC.

CDR3 coding DNA: TGTGCCAGTAGTTGGGGGGACGGGTATATTAGCAATCAGCCCCAGCATTTT. Translating it yields CASSWGDGYISNQPQHF. This rearrangement joins TRBV19 to TRBJ1-5; tentatively, D is TRBD1 (5 bases). The germline V and J ends were trimmed by 5 bases and 0 bases, with 17 bases remaining between them. Germline V gene data show CDR1 as LNHDA and CDR2 as SQIVND (reference sequence). The CDR3 runs 17 residues.